Each of the 2 T cell receptor beta chains below was sequenced from the same sample in a study of cytomegalovirus exposure and HLA in healthy donors. Using immunoSEQ multiplex PCR, the repertoire was profiled, and TCRdb retains in-frame clones only, with some absent. The sample has approximately 220,000 clones, around 90% seen once; the top ten hold roughly 1%. Sequenced material: PBMCs. The receptors were sampled from a woman in her late teens or twenties in good health and CMV-seronegative.

This chain uses TRBV28 with TRBJ2-2; TRBD2 agrees at 14 bases. V gave up 2 bases and J gave up 5 bases; unmatched junction bases: 10. Germline loops: CDR1 MDHEN, CDR2 SYDVKM. CDR3 length: 19 residues. The CDR3 here is CASSLLGGLAGGRTGELFF. CDR3 bases: TGTGCCAGCAGTTTACTGGGTGGACTAGCGGGAGGTCGGACCGGGGAGCTGTTTTTT.

The V gene is TRBV2, the J gene TRBJ1-5, with D possibly TRBD1 on 5 matching bases. CDR1 SNHLY and CDR2 FYNNEI come from the germline V gene. V shed 3 bases and J shed 3 bases, with 12 bases lying between them. This CDR3 contains 15 residues. The CDR3: CASSEGRVVNQPQHF. Written as DNA, the CDR3 is TGTGCCAGCAGTGAGGGCAGGGTCGTCAATCAGCCCCAGCATTTT.